Shown below are 8 T cell receptor beta chains from a single sample sequenced in a study of cytomegalovirus exposure and HLA in healthy donors (TCRdb year 2017). The method behind the library was the immunoSEQ multiplex PCR assay. A mixture of 60 forward primers for TCR Vbeta segments and 13 reverse primers for TCR Jbeta segments was used in the multiplex PCR. Not all clones reach the TCRdb copy of this immuneACCESS table, which keeps in-frame sequences only. Checked studies attribute under half of the gap to unresolved V genes and leave the rest unexplained. Within this sample are some 170,000 clones, with 77% of them counted one time only. 1.5% to 2% of the sample lies in the top ten. The sequenced sample consisted of PBMCs. The receptors derive from a woman in her 30s in good health and CMV-seronegative.

The V call is TRBV27, the J call TRBJ2-1; possibly TRBD1 for D (5 bases). The germline V gene encodes CDR1 MNHEY and CDR2 SMNVEV (reference sequence). V lost 8 bases and J 4 bases, leaving 12 bases between the germline ends. This CDR3 has 13 residues. Here the CDR3 reads CASGDSGYNEQFF. The CDR3 nucleotides are TGTGCCAGCGGAGACTCAGGGTACAATGAGCAGTTCTTC.

The rearrangement joins TRBV5-1 to TRBJ2-7; TRBD1 might be the D (6 bases). The V and J ends lost 0 bases and 0 bases respectively, with 10 bases between them. The CDR3 sequence is 15 residues long. In germline, CDR1 is SGHRS, CDR2 YFSETQ. As DNA, the CDR3 is TGCGCCAGCAGCTTGGCTTTGGACAGCTCCTACGAGCAGTACTTC. Translation: CASSLALDSSYEQYF.

This chain links TRBV6-5 with TRBJ1-2; 9 bases are shared with TRBD1. V was pared by 7 bases and J by 4 bases, with 7 bases of the junction left unmatched. Germline V gives CDR1 MNHEY, CDR2 SVGAGI. The CDR3 contains 14 residues. The CDR3 DNA follows: TGTGCCAGCATTCCGGGACAGGGAGGCTATGGCTACACCTTC. Translated, it gives CASIPGQGGYGYTF.

This clone came up a few times. The gene calls are TRBV27 and TRBJ1-5; the D is unclear. V lost 6 bases, J lost 3 bases, and 6 bases lay in between. The CDR3 covers 12 residues. Germline V gene sequence: CDR1 MNHEY, CDR2 SMNVEV (reference sequence). The CDR3 reads CASSYSNQPQHF. CDR3 nucleotides: TGTGCCAGCAGCTACTCCAATCAGCCCCAGCATTTT.

The V and J genes are TRBV27 and TRBJ2-6, with 7 bases aligning to TRBD1. The V segment lost 6 bases and the J segment 1 base; nucleotides outside the gene matches: 12. Germline assignment: CDR1 MNHEY and CDR2 SMNVEV (reference sequence). The CDR3 has 18 residues. CDR3 region: CASSDRVSWASGANVLTF. The CDR3 DNA reads TGTGCCAGCAGCGACAGGGTTTCTTGGGCATCTGGGGCCAACGTCCTGACTTTC.

The chain recombines TRBV5-4 with TRBJ2-1; 11 bases align to TRBD2. Germline lookup yields CDR1 SGHNT and CDR2 YYREEE (reference sequence). The CDR3 length is 16 residues. The J segment lost 1 base and the V segment lost 3 bases, leaving 3 bases of the junction unmatched. CDR3 nucleotide sequence: TGTGCCAGCAGCTCCTCTAGCGGGAGGTCCTACAATGAGCAGTTCTTC. It is translated as CASSSSSGRSYNEQFF.

J is TRBJ2-6 and V is TRBV14, with TRBD1 matching over 8 bases. V was pared by 4 bases and J by 5 bases, with 4 bases of the junction left unmatched. The germline V gene encodes CDR1 SGHDN and CDR2 FVKESK. The CDR3 consists of 15 residues. The CDR3 sequence: CASSRDRGRANVLTF. The CDR3, as DNA: TGTGCCAGCAGCCGAGACAGGGGTAGGGCCAACGTCCTGACTTTC.

The chain is built from TRBV7-2 and TRBJ2-7; 16 positions match TRBD2. The CDR3 runs 18 residues. The junction had 5 bases not matched to a gene; V was cut back by 1 base and J by 2 bases. Germline CDR1 reads SGHTA; CDR2 reads FQGNSA. CDR3 in DNA: TGTGCCAGCAGCTTAGTTGCCGGGACTAGCGGGAGGGCCTACGAGCAGTACTTC. Residues: CASSLVAGTSGRAYEQYF.